This T cell receptor beta chain was recovered during a study of T cell changes during pregnancy in multiple sclerosis. Trimming stripped 0 bases from V and 9 bases from J, with 18 bases between. Germline V lookup: CDR1 MNHEY, CDR2 SMNVEV (reference sequence). The CDR3 is 16 amino acids. Clones were read by immunoSEQ multiplex PCR, and TCRdb kept only the in-frame ones, dropping some. The table has 60,000 or so clones, 80% to 95% seen once. This chain uses TRBV27 with TRBJ2-1, with D maybe TRBD2 (6 bases). Here the sequenced sample was peripheral blood, taken in the first trimester of pregnancy. The TCR originated in a female donor with multiple sclerosis, enrolled in a pregnancy study. The CDR3 is CASSLSGGWAGSEQFF. CDR3 sequence (DNA): TGTGCCAGCAGTTTATCGGGCGGCTGGGCGGGGAGTGAGCAGTTCTTC.